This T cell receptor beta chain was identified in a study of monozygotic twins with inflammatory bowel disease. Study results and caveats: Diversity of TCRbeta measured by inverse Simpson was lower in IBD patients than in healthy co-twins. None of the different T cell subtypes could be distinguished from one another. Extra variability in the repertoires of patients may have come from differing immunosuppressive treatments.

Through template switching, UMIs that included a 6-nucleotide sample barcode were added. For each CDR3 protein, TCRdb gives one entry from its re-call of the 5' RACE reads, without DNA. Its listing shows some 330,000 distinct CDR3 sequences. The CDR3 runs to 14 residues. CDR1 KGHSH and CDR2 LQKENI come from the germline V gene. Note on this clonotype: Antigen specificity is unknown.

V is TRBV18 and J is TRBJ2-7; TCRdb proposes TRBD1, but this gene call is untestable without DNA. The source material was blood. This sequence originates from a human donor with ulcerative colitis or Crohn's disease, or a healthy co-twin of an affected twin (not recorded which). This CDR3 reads CASSQDPVGYEQYF. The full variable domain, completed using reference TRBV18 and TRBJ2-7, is NAGVMQNPRHLVRRRGQEARLRCSPMKGHSHVYWYRQLPEEGLKFMVYLQKENIIDESGMPKERFSAEFPKEGPSILRIQQVVRGDSAAYFCASSQDPVGYEQYFGPGTRLTVT.